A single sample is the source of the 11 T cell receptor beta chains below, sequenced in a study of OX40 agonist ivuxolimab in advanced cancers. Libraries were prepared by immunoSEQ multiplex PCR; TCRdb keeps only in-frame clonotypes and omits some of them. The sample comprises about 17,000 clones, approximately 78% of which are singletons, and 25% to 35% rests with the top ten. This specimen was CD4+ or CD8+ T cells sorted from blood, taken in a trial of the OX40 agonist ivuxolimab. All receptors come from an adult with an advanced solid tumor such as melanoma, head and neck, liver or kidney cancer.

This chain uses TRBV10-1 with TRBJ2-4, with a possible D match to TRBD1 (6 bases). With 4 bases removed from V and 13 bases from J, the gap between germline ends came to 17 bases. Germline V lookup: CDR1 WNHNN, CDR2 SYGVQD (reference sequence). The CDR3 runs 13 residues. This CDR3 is CASSGTGNGRQYF. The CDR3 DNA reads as TGCGCCAGCAGTGGAACAGGGAATGGAAGACAGTACTTC.

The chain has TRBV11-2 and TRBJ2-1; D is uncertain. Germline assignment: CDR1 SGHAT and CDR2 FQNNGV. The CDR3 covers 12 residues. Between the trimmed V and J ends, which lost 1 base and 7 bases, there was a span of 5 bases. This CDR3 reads CASSLGDNEQFF. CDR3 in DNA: TGTGCCAGCAGCTTAGGGGATAATGAGCAGTTCTTC.

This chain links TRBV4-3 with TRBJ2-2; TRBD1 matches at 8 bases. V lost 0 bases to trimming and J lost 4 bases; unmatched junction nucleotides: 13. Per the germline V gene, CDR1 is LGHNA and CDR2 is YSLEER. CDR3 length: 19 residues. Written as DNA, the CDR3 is TGCGCCAGCAGCCAAGAGGAGACAGGGGCCGCGGGTTTCACCGGGGAGCTGTTTTTT. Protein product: CASSQEETGAAGFTGELFF.

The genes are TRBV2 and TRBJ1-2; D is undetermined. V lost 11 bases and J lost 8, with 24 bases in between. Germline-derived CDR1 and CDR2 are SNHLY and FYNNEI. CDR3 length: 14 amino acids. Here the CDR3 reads CAGGDGLFGRGYTF. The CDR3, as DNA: TGTGCCGGCGGAGATGGCCTTTTCGGTCGAGGCTACACCTTC.

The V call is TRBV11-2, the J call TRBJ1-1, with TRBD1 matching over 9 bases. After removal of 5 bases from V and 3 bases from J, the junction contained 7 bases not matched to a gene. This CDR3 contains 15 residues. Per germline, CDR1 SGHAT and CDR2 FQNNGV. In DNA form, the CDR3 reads TGTGCCAGCAGCCACGGGACAGGGTTTTACACTGAAGCTTTCTTT. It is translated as CASSHGTGFYTEAFF.

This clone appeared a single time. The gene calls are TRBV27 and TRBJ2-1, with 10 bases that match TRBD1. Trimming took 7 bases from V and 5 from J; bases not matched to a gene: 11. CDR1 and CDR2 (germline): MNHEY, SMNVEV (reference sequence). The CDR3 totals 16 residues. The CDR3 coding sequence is TGTGCCAGCACCGTAGGACCCGGGACAGGGGACAATGAGCAGTTCTTC. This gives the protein CASTVGPGTGDNEQFF.

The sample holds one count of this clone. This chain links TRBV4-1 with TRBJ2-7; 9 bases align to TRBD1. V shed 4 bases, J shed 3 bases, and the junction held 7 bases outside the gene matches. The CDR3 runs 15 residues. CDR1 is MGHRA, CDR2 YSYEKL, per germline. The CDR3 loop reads CASSLGQGNYYEQYF. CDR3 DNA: TGCGCCAGCAGCCTAGGACAGGGGAATTACTACGAGCAGTACTTC.

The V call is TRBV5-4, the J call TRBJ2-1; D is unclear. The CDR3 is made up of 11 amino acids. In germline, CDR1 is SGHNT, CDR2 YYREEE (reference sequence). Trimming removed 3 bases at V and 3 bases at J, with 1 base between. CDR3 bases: TGTGCCAGCAGCTACTACAATGAGCAGTTCTTC. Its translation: CASSYYNEQFF.

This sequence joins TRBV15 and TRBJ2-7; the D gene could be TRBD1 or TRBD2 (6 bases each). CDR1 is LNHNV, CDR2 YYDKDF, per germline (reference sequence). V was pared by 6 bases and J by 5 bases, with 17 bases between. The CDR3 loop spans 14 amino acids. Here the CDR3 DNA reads TGTGCCACCAGAGGAGCCGGGGGCGGAGACGAGCAGTACTTC. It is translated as CATRGAGGGDEQYF.

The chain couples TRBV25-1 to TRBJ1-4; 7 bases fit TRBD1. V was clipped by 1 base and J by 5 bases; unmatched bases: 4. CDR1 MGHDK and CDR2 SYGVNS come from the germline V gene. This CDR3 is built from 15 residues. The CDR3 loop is CASSEWGTENEKLFF. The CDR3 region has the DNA TGTGCCAGCAGTGAATGGGGGACAGAGAATGAAAAACTGTTTTTT.

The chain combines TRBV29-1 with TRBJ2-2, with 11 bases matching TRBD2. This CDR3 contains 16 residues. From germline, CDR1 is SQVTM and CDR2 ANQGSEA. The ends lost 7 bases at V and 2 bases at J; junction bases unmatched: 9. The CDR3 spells CSALVSGRANTGELFF. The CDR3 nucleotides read TGCAGCGCCTTAGTTAGCGGGAGGGCTAACACCGGGGAGCTGTTTTTT.